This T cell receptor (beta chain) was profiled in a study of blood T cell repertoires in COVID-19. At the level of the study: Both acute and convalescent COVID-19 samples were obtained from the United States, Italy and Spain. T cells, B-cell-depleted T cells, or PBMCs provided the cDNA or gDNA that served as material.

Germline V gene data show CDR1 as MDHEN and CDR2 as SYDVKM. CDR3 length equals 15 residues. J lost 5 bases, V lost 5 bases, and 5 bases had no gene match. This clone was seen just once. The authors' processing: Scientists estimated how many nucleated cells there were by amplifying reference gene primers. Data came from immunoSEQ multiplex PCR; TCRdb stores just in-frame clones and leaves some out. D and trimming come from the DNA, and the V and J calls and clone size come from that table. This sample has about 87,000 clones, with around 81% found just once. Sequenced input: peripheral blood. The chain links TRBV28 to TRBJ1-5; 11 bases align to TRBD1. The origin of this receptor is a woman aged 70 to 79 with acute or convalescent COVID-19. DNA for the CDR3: TGTGCCAGCAGTGCCCGGACAGGGGGCTATCAGCCCCAGCATTTT. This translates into CASSARTGGYQPQHF. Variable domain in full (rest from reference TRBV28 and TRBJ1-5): DVKVTQSSRYLVKRTGEKVFLECVQDMDHENMFWYRQDPGLGLRLIYFSYDVKMKEKGDIPEGYSVSREKKERFSLILESASTNQTSMYLCASSARTGGYQPQHFGDGTRLSIL.